One and the same sample provided the 24 T cell receptor beta chains below, sequenced in a study of OX40 agonist ivuxolimab in advanced cancers. Clones were sequenced by immunoSEQ multiplex PCR, and TCRdb holds only the in-frame ones, with some missing. The top ten hold about 20% of the sample, which has some 30,000 clones, 81% seen once. Sequenced material: CD4+ or CD8+ T cells sorted from blood, taken in a trial of the OX40 agonist ivuxolimab. The receptor set was obtained from an adult with an advanced solid tumor such as melanoma, head and neck, liver or kidney cancer.

The chain links TRBV6-6 to TRBJ2-2; TRBD2 matches at 7 bases. Germline V gene lookup returns CDR1 MNHNY and CDR2 SVGAGI (reference sequence). The trim removed 3 bases at V and 5 bases at J, leaving 6 bases unmatched. The CDR3 contains 15 residues. Written as DNA, the CDR3 is TGTGCCAGCAGTTATCGGGGAGGGGAAACCGGGGAGCTGTTTTTT. This translates into CASSYRGGETGELFF.

The chain couples TRBV7-2 to TRBJ1-1, with 9 bases aligning to TRBD1. This CDR3 contains 15 residues. CDR1 is SGHTA, CDR2 FQGNSA, per germline. The V gene end was trimmed by 5 bases and the J gene end by 5 bases; junction bases not matched to a gene: 9. CDR3 nucleotides: TGTGCCAGCAGCAAGGACAGGGGTCGATGGACTGAAGCTTTCTTT. Protein product: CASSKDRGRWTEAFF.

Remarks on this clone: The junction does not match germline at one end; this may be a read error. The chain carries TRBV28 and TRBJ1-1, with TRBD1 matching 9 bases. The CDR3 has 16 amino acids. In germline, CDR1 is MDHEN, CDR2 SYDVKM. The CDR3 region is CASSLWTGVMNTEAFF. In DNA, the CDR3 is TGTGCCAGCAGTCTATGGACAGGGGTCATGAACACTGAAGCTTTCTTT.

This clone appeared once. The chain employs TRBV6-5 and TRBJ2-7; D possibly corresponds to TRBD2 (6 bases). Germline CDR1 and CDR2: MNHEY and SVGAGI. CDR3 size: 14 residues. With 2 bases removed from V and 6 bases from J, the gap between germline ends came to 14 bases. The CDR3 sequence: CASSYGSGVAEQYF. The CDR3 coding sequence is TGTGCCAGCAGTTACGGGTCGGGAGTGGCCGAGCAGTACTTC.

This clone was picked up many times. The gene calls are TRBV5-1 and TRBJ2-1; D gene ambiguous. Germline CDR1 and CDR2: SGHRS and YFSETQ. Trimming removed 0 bases from V and 2 bases from J, with 6 bases in between. The length of the CDR3 is 14 residues. The CDR3 spells CASSLGPTYNEQFF. The DNA of the CDR3 is TGCGCCAGCAGCTTGGGTCCGACCTACAATGAGCAGTTCTTC.

This clone has more than one count but fewer than ten. The rearrangement uses TRBV19 and TRBJ1-5; D is uncertain. The germline gives CDR1 LNHDA, CDR2 SQIVND (reference sequence). V lost 1 base to trimming and J lost 5 bases, with 9 bases between them. The CDR3 has 14 residues. Written as DNA, the CDR3 is TGTGCCAGTAGTATAGCGACGAGCTATCAGCCCCAGCATTTT. Amino acid sequence: CASSIATSYQPQHF.

This sequence joins TRBV29-1 and TRBJ1-1; D remains unclear. Trimming removed 7 bases at V and 0 bases at J, with 12 bases between. This CDR3 contains 13 residues. Germline assignment: CDR1 SQVTM and CDR2 ANQGSEA. The CDR3 DNA follows: TGCAGCGCCGAGGGCAGCTTGAACACTGAAGCTTTCTTT. This translates into CSAEGSLNTEAFF.

The CDR3 region is CASSSRTVNTEAFF. In nucleotides, the CDR3 is TGTGCCAGCAGTTCCCGGACAGTGAACACTGAAGCTTTCTTT. The V and J genes are TRBV6-5 and TRBJ1-1; TRBD1 might be the D (6 bases). The V gene's germline CDR1 is MNHEY and CDR2 SVGAGI. With 4 bases removed from V and 0 bases from J, the gap between germline ends came to 9 bases. The CDR3 runs 14 residues.

CDR3: CASSLTGTAPYEQYF. CDR3 DNA: TGTGCCAGCAGCTTAACCGGGACAGCCCCCTACGAGCAGTACTTC. The genes are TRBV7-8 and TRBJ2-7; 7 nucleotides line up with TRBD1. Germline values: CDR1 SGHVS, CDR2 FQNEAQ. The junction had 6 bases not matched to a gene; V was cut back by 2 bases and J by 2 bases. The CDR3 has 15 amino acids.

The rearrangement uses TRBV28 and TRBJ1-2; D is unresolved. Germline V CDR1 and CDR2: MDHEN, SYDVKM. This CDR3 contains 12 residues. Trimming shortened V by 10 bases and J by 0 bases, and 9 bases separated the two germline ends. The chain's CDR3 is CAISTPNYGYTF. CDR3 DNA: TGTGCCATTTCGACACCTAACTATGGCTACACCTTC.

V and J are TRBV4-3 and TRBJ1-2; 9 bases map to TRBD1. Per the germline V gene, CDR1 is LGHNA and CDR2 is YSLEER. This CDR3 is built from 15 residues. The V and J ends lost 0 bases and 4 bases, in that order; junction bases with no gene match: 3. The DNA for the CDR3 is TGCGCCAGCAGCCAAGAGTTGACAGGGGGCTATGGCTACACCTTC. Amino acid sequence: CASSQELTGGYGYTF.

The chain recombines TRBV21-1 with TRBJ1-3. TRBV21-1 is a pseudogene segment. CDR3 length equals 11 residues. CDR3 amino acids: CASPPGNTIYF. As DNA, the CDR3 is TGTGCCAGCCCCCCCGGAAACACCATATATTTT.

The J gene is TRBJ2-2, the V gene TRBV11-2; 7 bases map to TRBD2. J lost 7 bases, V lost 0 bases, and 2 bases had no gene match. CDR3 length: 14 residues. CDR1 is SGHAT and CDR2 is FQNNGV in the germline V gene. CDR3 coding DNA: TGTGCCAGCAGCTTAGAAGCGGGGTACGGGGAGCTGTTTTTT. Encoded protein: CASSLEAGYGELFF.

This sequence joins TRBV5-1 and TRBJ1-2; 10 bases fit TRBD1. Germline loops: CDR1 SGHRS, CDR2 YFSETQ. V shed 5 bases, J shed 7 bases, and the junction held 5 bases outside the gene matches. The CDR3 length is 13 residues. In nucleotides, the CDR3 is TGCGCCAGCAGGTCTAGGGACAGGGGTGGCTACACCTTC. This translates into CASRSRDRGGYTF.

This chain connects TRBV11-1 to TRBJ1-1; D remains ambiguous. The CDR3 sequence is 15 residues long. V lost 6 bases to trimming and J lost 3 bases, with 17 bases between them. Per the germline V gene, CDR1 is SGHAT and CDR2 is FQDESV (reference sequence). The CDR3 protein is CASSSRSTDHTEAFF. The CDR3 region has the DNA TGTGCCAGCAGTTCCAGATCGACCGACCACACTGAAGCTTTCTTT.

CDR3 nucleotide sequence: TGTGCCAGCAGCCCTCTGGACGGCTCCTACAATGAGCAGTTCTTC. This translates into CASSPLDGSYNEQFF. This rearrangement joins TRBV9 to TRBJ2-1, with D uncertain. CDR3 length equals 15 residues. The germline CDR1 and CDR2 sequences are SGDLS and YYNGEE. Between the trimmed V and J ends, which lost 4 bases and 0 bases, there was a span of 11 bases.

The chain carries TRBV4-2 and TRBJ1-1; D unclear. The germline V gene encodes CDR1 LGHNA and CDR2 YNFKEQ. V gave up 1 base and J gave up 0 bases, with 12 bases separating them. The CDR3 is 16 residues long. The DNA of the CDR3 is TGTGCCAGCAGCCAAGCTGGAACAGTAATGAACACTGAAGCTTTCTTT. Residues: CASSQAGTVMNTEAFF.

This chain uses TRBV5-1 with TRBJ2-4, with D perhaps being TRBD1 or TRBD2 (5 bases each). Germline assignment: CDR1 SGHRS and CDR2 YFSETQ. The CDR3 consists of 16 residues. Trimming pared 2 bases from V and 3 bases from J, leaving 15 bases between. CDR3 coding DNA: TGCGCCAGCAGCTTCGGGGCTGGGGATGGCAAAAACATTCAGTACTTC. Protein product: CASSFGAGDGKNIQYF.

The gene calls are TRBV28 and TRBJ1-6; D unclear. V was trimmed by 2 bases and J by 3 bases, leaving 14 bases between them. Germline CDR1 is MDHEN and CDR2 is SYDVKM. CDR3 length equals 17 residues. This CDR3 is CASSLTGSGIYNSPLHF. CDR3 coding DNA: TGTGCCAGCAGTTTAACCGGTTCCGGGATCTATAATTCACCCCTCCACTTT.

V gene TRBV14 combines with J gene TRBJ1-2, with D possibly being TRBD1 (5 bases). This CDR3 has 13 residues. V lost 6 bases, J lost 4 bases, and 12 bases lay in between. Per the germline V gene, CDR1 is SGHDN and CDR2 is FVKESK. As DNA, the CDR3 is TGTGCCAGCAGTCTAGGGGCAGCCTATGGCTACACCTTC. Its protein product is CASSLGAAYGYTF.

V and J are TRBV5-1 and TRBJ1-4; unclear D gene. The length of the CDR3 is 14 residues. V dropped 0 bases and J dropped 6 bases, with 9 bases sitting between them. Germline V CDR1 and CDR2: SGHRS, YFSETQ. CDR3 nucleotide sequence: TGCGCCAGCAGCTTGGCCGGTAGGGATGAAAAACTGTTTTTT. It yields the protein CASSLAGRDEKLFF.

This clone was observed a single time. The rearrangement uses TRBV2 and TRBJ2-7; TRBD2 matches 9 bases. The germline CDR1 and CDR2 sequences are SNHLY and FYNNEI. The junction had 3 bases not matched to a gene; V was cut back by 7 bases and J by 2 bases. CDR3 length equals 13 residues. CDR3 bases: TGTGCCAGCAAGCTAGCGGGGCCCTACGAGCAGTACTTC. Amino acid sequence: CASKLAGPYEQYF.

The chain recombines TRBV5-5 with TRBJ2-2; 10 bases fit TRBD1. CDR3 length equals 15 residues. With 4 bases clipped from V and 4 bases from J, the junction kept 4 bases outside the gene matches. Looked up from germline, CDR1 is SGHKS and CDR2 is YYEKEE (reference sequence). CDR3 protein: CASSGQGEGTGELFF. The CDR3 DNA sequence: TGTGCCAGCAGCGGACAGGGGGAGGGCACCGGGGAGCTGTTTTTT.

CDR3 amino acids: CASSLLDRGRTANTGELFF. The CDR3 region has the DNA TGCGCCAGCAGCTTACTAGACAGGGGAAGAACCGCGAACACCGGGGAGCTGTTTTTT. The chain recombines TRBV5-1 with TRBJ2-2, with 8 positions matching TRBD1. The CDR3 consists of 19 residues. J was trimmed by 0 bases and V by 2 bases; bases with no gene match: 12. Germline V lookup: CDR1 SGHRS, CDR2 YFSETQ.